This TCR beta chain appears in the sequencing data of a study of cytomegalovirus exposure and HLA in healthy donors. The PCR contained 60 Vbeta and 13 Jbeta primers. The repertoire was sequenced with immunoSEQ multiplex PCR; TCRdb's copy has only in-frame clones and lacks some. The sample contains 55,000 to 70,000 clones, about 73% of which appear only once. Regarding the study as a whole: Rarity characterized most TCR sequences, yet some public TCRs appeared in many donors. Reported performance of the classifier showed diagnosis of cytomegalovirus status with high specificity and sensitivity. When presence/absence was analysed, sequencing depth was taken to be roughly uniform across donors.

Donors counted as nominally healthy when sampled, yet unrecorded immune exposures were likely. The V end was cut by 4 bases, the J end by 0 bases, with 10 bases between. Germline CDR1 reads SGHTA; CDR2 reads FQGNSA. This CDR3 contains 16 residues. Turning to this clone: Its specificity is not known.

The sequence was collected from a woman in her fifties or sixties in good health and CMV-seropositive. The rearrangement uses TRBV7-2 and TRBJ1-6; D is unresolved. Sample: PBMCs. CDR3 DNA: TGTGCCAGCAGCTCCCAATCTAGCTCCTATAATTCACCCCTCCACTTT. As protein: CASSSQSSSYNSPLHF. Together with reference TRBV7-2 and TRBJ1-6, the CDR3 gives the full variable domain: GAGVSQSPSNKVTEKGKDVELRCDPISGHTALYWYRQSLGQGLEFLIYFQGNSAPDKSGLPSDRFSAERTGGSVSTLTIQRTQQEDSAVYLCASSSQSSSYNSPLHFGNGTRLTVT.